The 6 T cell receptor beta chains in this list originate from one sample, sequenced in a study of blood T cells in healthy people across ages (dated by TCRdb to the mid-2010s). Libraries were constructed by 5' RACE. Sequencing was performed on an Illumina HiSeq 2500. The second PCR ran for about 7 to 11 cycles and used a J-beta primer mix along with a sample-barcoded 5' primer. TCRdb took the public reads, trimmed them with fastp at Q25, ran MiXCR for clone calling and kept in-frame beta chains. Every distinct CDR3 protein forms one entry, paired with its most common genes and DNA. Counted in this sample were hundreds of thousands of distinct CDR3 sequences; about 24% of them appeared once. The ten largest clonotypes hold roughly 10% of the sample. This same sample was also part of a study on T cells of mothers and their children.

The sample consisted of blood. These receptor sequences come from a boy aged 5 to 17 in good health.

The chain combines TRBV12-3 or TRBV12-4 with TRBJ1-1, with D unresolved. V lost 1 base to trimming and J lost 0 bases, with 9 bases between them. The CDR3 has 15 residues. Here the CDR3 reads CASSLEASMNTEAFF. DNA of the CDR3: TGTGCCAGCAGTTTAGAGGCCAGCATGAACACTGAAGCTTTCTTT.

This chain joins TRBV5-1 and TRBJ2-1; TRBD1 aligns across 8 bases. In germline, CDR1 is SGHRS, CDR2 YFSETQ. V gave up 5 bases and J gave up 5 bases; unmatched junction bases: 15. This CDR3 spans 17 amino acids. CDR3 sequence: CASSHITGTGKHNEQFF. CDR3 nucleotides: TGCGCCAGCAGTCACATCACCGGGACAGGAAAGCACAATGAGCAGTTCTTC. Using reference TRBV5-1 and TRBJ2-1 for the parts outside the CDR3, the full variable domain is KAGVTQTPRYLIKTRGQQVTLSCSPISGHRSVSWYQQTPGQGLQFLFEYFSETQRNKGNFPGRFSGRQFSNSRSEMNVSTLELGDSALYLCASSHITGTGKHNEQFFGPGTRLTVL.

In its sample, this clonotype was seen a few times. The chain has TRBV20-1 and TRBJ2-5, with 7 bases identical to TRBD2. TRBJ2-1 explains the end of the DNA better; the J call may be wrong. The CDR3 consists of 13 residues. Germline-derived CDR1 and CDR2 are DFQATT and SNEGSKA (reference sequence). This chain's CDR3 is CSARASSREPQFF. CDR3 sequence (DNA): TGCAGTGCTAGGGCTTCGTCGCGGGAGCCCCAGTTCTTC.

CDR3 region: CASSVVPGVPYEQYF. The CDR3 DNA reads as TGTGCCAGCAGCGTAGTGCCGGGGGTGCCCTACGAGCAGTACTTC. The genes are TRBV9 and TRBJ2-7; TRBD2 might be the D (6 bases). V was trimmed by 0 bases and J by 2 bases, leaving 12 bases between them. CDR3 size: 15 residues. Germline V gene sequence: CDR1 SGDLS, CDR2 YYNGEE.

J is TRBJ2-1 and V is TRBV9; D call uncertain. The better agreement between TRBJ2-7 and the DNA end casts doubt on the J call. Germline V gene sequence: CDR1 SGDLS, CDR2 YYNGEE. The CDR3 has 14 amino acids. The CDR3 protein is CASSVKGIGYEQYF. CDR3 nucleotides: TGTGCCAGCAGCGTAAAGGGAATCGGGTACGAGCAGTACTTC.

This rearrangement joins TRBV20-1 to TRBJ2-5; 8 bases fit TRBD2. The CDR3 is 14 amino acids. CDR1 is DFQATT, CDR2 SNEGSKA, per germline (reference sequence). V was pared by 0 bases and J by 5 bases, with 5 bases of the junction left unmatched. The CDR3 loop is CSARETGGRETQYF. Here the CDR3 DNA reads TGCAGTGCTAGAGAAACGGGGGGGAGGGAGACCCAGTACTTC.